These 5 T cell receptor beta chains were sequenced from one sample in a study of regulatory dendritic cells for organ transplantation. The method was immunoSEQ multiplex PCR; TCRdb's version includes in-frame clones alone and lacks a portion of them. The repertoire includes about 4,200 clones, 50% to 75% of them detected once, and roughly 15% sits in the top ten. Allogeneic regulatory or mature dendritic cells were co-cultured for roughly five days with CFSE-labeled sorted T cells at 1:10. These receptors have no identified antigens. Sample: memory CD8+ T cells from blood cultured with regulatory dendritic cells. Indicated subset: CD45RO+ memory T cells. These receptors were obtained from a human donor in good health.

The CDR3 bases are TGTGCCAGCAGCTTAGGTGTGGGACTACACTCCTACAATGAGCAGTTCTTC. Amino acids: CASSLGVGLHSYNEQFF. The chain combines TRBV7-8 with TRBJ2-1, with 7 bases identical to TRBD2. The length of the CDR3 is 17 residues. The V gene's germline CDR1 is SGHVS and CDR2 FQNEAQ. V trimming: 1 base; J trimming: 0 bases; junction bases outside the gene matches: 6.

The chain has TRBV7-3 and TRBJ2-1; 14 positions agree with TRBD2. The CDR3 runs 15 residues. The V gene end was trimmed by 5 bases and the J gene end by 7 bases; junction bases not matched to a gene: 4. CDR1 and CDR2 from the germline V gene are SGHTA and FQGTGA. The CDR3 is CASSPGLAGVNEQFF. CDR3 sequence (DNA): TGTGCCAGCAGCCCGGGACTAGCGGGGGTTAATGAGCAGTTCTTC.

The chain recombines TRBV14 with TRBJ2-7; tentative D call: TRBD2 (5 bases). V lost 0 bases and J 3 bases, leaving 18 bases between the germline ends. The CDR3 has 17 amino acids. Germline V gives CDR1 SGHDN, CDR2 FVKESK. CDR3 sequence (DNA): TGTGCCAGCAGCCAAGATGCCGGGGTCATAAAGGACTACGAGCAGTACTTC. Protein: CASSQDAGVIKDYEQYF.

The CDR3 spells CASSLGGTGYSNQPQHF. CDR3 coding DNA: TGTGCCAGCAGCTTGGGTGGTACGGGTTATAGCAATCAGCCCCAGCATTTT. The J gene is TRBJ1-5, the V gene TRBV5-6; D is ambiguous. This CDR3 is built from 17 residues. Per the germline V gene, CDR1 is SGHDT and CDR2 is YYEEEE. Trimming removed 0 bases at V and 0 bases at J, with 13 bases between.

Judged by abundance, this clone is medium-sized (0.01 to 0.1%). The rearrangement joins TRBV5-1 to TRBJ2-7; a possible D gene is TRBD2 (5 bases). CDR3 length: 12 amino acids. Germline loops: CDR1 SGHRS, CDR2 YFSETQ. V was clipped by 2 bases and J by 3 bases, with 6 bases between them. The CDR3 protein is CASSFRGYEQYF. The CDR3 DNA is TGCGCCAGCAGCTTCCGGGGCTACGAGCAGTACTTC. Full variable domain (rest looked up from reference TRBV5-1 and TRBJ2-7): KAGVTQTPRYLIKTRGQQVTLSCSPISGHRSVSWYQQTPGQGLQFLFEYFSETQRNKGNFPGRFSGRQFSNSRSEMNVSTLELGDSALYLCASSFRGYEQYFGPGTRLTVT.